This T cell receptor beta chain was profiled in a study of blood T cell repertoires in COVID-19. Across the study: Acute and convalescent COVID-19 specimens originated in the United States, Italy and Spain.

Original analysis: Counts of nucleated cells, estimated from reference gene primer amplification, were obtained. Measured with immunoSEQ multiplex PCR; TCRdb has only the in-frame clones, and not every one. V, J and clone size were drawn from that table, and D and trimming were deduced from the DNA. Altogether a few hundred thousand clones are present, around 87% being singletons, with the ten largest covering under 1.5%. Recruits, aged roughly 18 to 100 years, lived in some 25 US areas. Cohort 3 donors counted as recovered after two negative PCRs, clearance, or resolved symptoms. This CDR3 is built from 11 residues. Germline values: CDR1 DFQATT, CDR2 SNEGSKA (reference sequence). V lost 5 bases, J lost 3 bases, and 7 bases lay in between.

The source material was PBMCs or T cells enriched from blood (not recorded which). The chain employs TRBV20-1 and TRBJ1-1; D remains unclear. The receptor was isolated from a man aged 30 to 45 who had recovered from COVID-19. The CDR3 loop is CSAYYYTEAFF. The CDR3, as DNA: TGCAGTGCTTACTACTACACTGAAGCTTTCTTT.